The 12 T cell receptor beta chains reported below all come from one sample, sequenced in a study of cytomegalovirus exposure and HLA in healthy donors. PCR employed 60 Vbeta and 13 Jbeta primers. The table came from immunoSEQ multiplex PCR; TCRdb's copy has only in-frame clones and leaves some out. Of some 170,000 clones in the sample, just over 70% were seen once. Sequencing input: PBMCs. The receptors were gathered from a man aged 18 to 35 in good health and CMV-seropositive.

This clone is a singleton in its sample. V gene TRBV7-9 combines with J gene TRBJ1-5; no reliable D call. V was trimmed by 1 base and J by 2 bases, leaving 9 bases between them. CDR1 is SEHNR, CDR2 FQNEAQ, per germline (reference sequence). The CDR3 consists of 15 residues. This chain's CDR3 is CASSLDLGGNQPQHF. Here the CDR3 DNA reads TGTGCCAGCAGCTTAGATCTGGGAGGCAATCAGCCCCAGCATTTT.

This clone was observed a handful of times. J is TRBJ2-7 and V is TRBV2, with 7 positions matching TRBD2. CDR3 length: 15 amino acids. The J segment lost 0 bases and the V segment lost 8 bases, leaving 10 bases of the junction unmatched. Germline V gene sequence: CDR1 SNHLY, CDR2 FYNNEI. CDR3 nucleotides: TGTGCCAGCGCGGTCCCTCTAGCGGCCTCCTACGAGCAGTACGTC. It specifies CASAVPLAASYEQYV.

The chain couples TRBV19 to TRBJ2-1; a possible D gene is TRBD1 (5 bases). This CDR3 has 12 amino acids. Germline V gene sequence: CDR1 LNHDA, CDR2 SQIVND (reference sequence). V lost 7 bases and J 10 bases, leaving 14 bases between the germline ends. The CDR3 loop reads CASTIRAGEQFF. CDR3 in DNA: TGTGCCAGTACCATCAGGGCCGGGGAGCAGTTCTTC. Drawing the rest from reference TRBV19 and TRBJ2-1, the complete variable domain is DGGITQSPKYLFRKEGQNVTLSCEQNLNHDAMYWYRQDPGQGLRLIYYSQIVNDFQKGDIAEGYSVSREKKESFPLTVTSAQKNPTAFYLCASTIRAGEQFFGPGTRLTVL.

This clone has only a few counts. The V call is TRBV29-1, the J call TRBJ2-5, with D possibly matching TRBD2 (6 bases). The length of the CDR3 is 13 residues. Germline lookup yields CDR1 SQVTM and CDR2 ANQGSEA. The V end was cut by 7 bases, the J end by 2 bases, with 14 bases between. The CDR3 DNA reads TGCAGCGCCGGGGGACGTATTCAAGAGACCCAGTACTTC. Its translation is CSAGGRIQETQYF.

This clone appeared a few times. The gene calls are TRBV6-1 and TRBJ1-2; weak D call: TRBD1 (6 bases). CDR1 MNHNS and CDR2 SASEGT come from the germline V gene. V was clipped by 1 base and J by 9 bases, with 12 bases between them. The CDR3 length is 13 residues. In nucleotides, the CDR3 is TGTGCCAGCAGTGAAGGGGACATATCCAGCTACACCTTC. It specifies CASSEGDISSYTF.

The genes are TRBV4-2 and TRBJ2-5; 11 bases fit TRBD2. Germline trimming cut 3 bases from V and 5 bases from J; bases unmatched to any gene: 8. The germline V gene encodes CDR1 LGHNA and CDR2 YNFKEQ. The CDR3 has 16 amino acids. The DNA of the CDR3 is TGTGCCAGCAGCCAGACCGATAGCGGGAGGGGGGAGACCCAGTACTTC. This sequence encodes CASSQTDSGRGETQYF.

The V and J genes are TRBV11-2 and TRBJ2-7; 10 nucleotides agree with TRBD1. The germline CDR1 and CDR2 sequences are SGHAT and FQNNGV. CDR3 length equals 14 residues. V was pared by 5 bases and J by 3 bases, with 4 bases of the junction left unmatched. The CDR3 spells CASSEGDRGYEQYV. CDR3 DNA: TGTGCCAGCAGCGAAGGGGACAGGGGCTACGAGCAGTACGTC.

Only a few counts were recorded for this clone. The V call is TRBV19, the J call TRBJ1-6; D might be TRBD1 (6 bases). This CDR3 is built from 15 residues. With 9 bases removed from V and 2 bases from J, the gap between germline ends came to 14 bases. Germline V gene data show CDR1 as LNHDA and CDR2 as SQIVND (reference sequence). The CDR3 DNA reads as TGTGCCAGCTCAGAACAGGGAGCCTATAATTCACCCCTCCACTTT. Its translation is CASSEQGAYNSPLHF.

V usage is TRBV5-1 and J usage is TRBJ1-3; TRBD1 is a possible D gene (5 bases). Trimming cost V 3 bases and J 2 bases, with 12 bases left between them. The CDR3 runs 15 residues. Germline loops: CDR1 SGHRS, CDR2 YFSETQ. Here the CDR3 DNA reads TGCGCCAGCAGCTCTGCCCCGGGGGCTGGAAACACCATATATTTT. Amino acids: CASSSAPGAGNTIYF.

The chain has TRBV5-1 and TRBJ1-2, with TRBD1 as a possible D gene (5 bases). The CDR3 length is 14 residues. V was pared by 6 bases and J by 0 bases, with 12 bases between. Germline V gene lookup returns CDR1 SGHRS and CDR2 YFSETQ. The CDR3 spells CASTYAGANYGYTF. DNA for the CDR3: TGCGCCAGCACCTACGCGGGGGCTAACTATGGCTACACCTTC.

The rearrangement links TRBV6-1 to TRBJ1-2, with 9 bases that match TRBD1. V lost 4 bases to trimming and J lost 4 bases; unmatched junction nucleotides: 10. Germline V lookup: CDR1 MNHNS, CDR2 SASEGT. This CDR3 has 16 residues. The CDR3 loop is CASSAFPGQGPYGYTF. CDR3 in DNA: TGTGCCAGCAGTGCGTTTCCGGGACAGGGACCCTATGGCTACACCTTC.

V gene TRBV28 combines with J gene TRBJ1-1; 7 bases fit TRBD1. The length of the CDR3 is 15 residues. The junction had 3 bases not matched to a gene; V was cut back by 2 bases and J by 0 bases. Germline loops: CDR1 MDHEN, CDR2 SYDVKM. The CDR3 here is CASSLIGQVNTEAFF. CDR3 DNA sequence: TGTGCCAGCAGTTTAATAGGACAGGTGAACACTGAAGCTTTCTTT. The whole variable domain, remainder taken from reference TRBV28 and TRBJ1-1, is DVKVTQSSRYLVKRTGEKVFLECVQDMDHENMFWYRQDPGLGLRLIYFSYDVKMKEKGDIPEGYSVSREKKERFSLILESASTNQTSMYLCASSLIGQVNTEAFFGQGTRLTVV.